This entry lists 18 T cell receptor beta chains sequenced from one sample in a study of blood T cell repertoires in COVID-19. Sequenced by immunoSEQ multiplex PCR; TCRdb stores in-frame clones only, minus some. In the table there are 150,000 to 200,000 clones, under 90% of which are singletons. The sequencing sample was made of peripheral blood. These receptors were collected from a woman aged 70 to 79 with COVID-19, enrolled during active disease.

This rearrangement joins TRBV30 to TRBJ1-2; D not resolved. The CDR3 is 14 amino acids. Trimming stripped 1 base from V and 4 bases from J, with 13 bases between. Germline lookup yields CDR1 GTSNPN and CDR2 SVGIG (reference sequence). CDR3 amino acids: CAWSAQKSGYGYTF. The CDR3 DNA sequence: TGTGCCTGGAGTGCCCAGAAGTCGGGCTATGGCTACACCTTC.

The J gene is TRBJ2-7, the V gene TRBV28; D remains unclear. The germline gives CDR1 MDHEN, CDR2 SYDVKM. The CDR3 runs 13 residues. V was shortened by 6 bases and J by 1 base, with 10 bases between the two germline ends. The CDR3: CASRPGFSYEQYV. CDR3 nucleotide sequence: TGTGCCAGCAGGCCCGGGTTTTCCTACGAGCAGTACGTC.

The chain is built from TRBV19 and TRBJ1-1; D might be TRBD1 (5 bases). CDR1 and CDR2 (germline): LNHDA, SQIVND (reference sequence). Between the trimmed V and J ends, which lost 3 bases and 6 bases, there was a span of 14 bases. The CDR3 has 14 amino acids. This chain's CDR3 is CASSIASWGPEAFF. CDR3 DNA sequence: TGTGCCAGTAGTATTGCCAGCTGGGGCCCTGAAGCTTTCTTT.

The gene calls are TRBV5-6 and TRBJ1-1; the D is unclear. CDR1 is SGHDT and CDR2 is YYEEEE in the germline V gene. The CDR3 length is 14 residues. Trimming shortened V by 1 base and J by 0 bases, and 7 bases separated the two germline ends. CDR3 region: CASSLYRMNTEAFF. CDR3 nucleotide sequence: TGTGCCAGCAGCTTGTACAGAATGAACACTGAAGCTTTCTTT.

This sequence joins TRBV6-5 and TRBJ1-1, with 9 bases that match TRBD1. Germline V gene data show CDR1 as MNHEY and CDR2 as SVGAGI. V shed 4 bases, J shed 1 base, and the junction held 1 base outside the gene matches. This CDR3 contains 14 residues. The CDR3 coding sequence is TGTGCCAGCAGTTTGGGACAGGGGAACACTGAAGCTTTCTTT. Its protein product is CASSLGQGNTEAFF.

The DNA of the CDR3 is TGTGCCAGTTCTCGAGGAGGGAGTAACTATGGCTACACCTTC. It codes for CASSRGGSNYGYTF. The chain carries TRBV28 and TRBJ1-2; no definite D call. V dropped 9 bases and J dropped 1 base, with 15 bases sitting between them. The CDR3 extends over 14 amino acids. The germline V gene encodes CDR1 MDHEN and CDR2 SYDVKM.

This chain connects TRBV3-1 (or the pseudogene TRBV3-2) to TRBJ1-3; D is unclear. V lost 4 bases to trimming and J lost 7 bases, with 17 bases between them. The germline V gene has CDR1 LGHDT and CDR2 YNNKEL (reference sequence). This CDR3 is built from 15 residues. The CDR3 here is CASSRPAPPENTIYF. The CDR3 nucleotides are TGTGCCAGCAGCCGGCCAGCGCCACCTGAGAACACCATATATTTT.

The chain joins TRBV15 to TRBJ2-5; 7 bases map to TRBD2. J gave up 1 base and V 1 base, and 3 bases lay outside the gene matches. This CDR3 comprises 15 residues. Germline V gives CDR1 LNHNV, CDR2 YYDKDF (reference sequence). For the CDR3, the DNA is TGTGCCACCAGCAGAGGATCGGGGGGCCAAGAGACCCAGTACTTC. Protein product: CATSRGSGGQETQYF.

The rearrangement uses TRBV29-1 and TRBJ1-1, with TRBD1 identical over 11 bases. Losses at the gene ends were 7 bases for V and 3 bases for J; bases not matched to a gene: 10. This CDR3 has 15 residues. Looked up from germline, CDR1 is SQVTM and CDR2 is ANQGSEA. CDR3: CSGGQGALIDTEAFF. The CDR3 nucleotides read TGCAGCGGAGGACAGGGGGCCCTCATCGACACTGAAGCTTTCTTT.

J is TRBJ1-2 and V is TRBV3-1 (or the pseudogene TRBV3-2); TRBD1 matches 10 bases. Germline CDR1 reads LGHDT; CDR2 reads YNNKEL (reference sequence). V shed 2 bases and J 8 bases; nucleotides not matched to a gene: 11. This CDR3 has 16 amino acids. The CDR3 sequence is CASSQPGQGNFRGYTF. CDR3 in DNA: TGTGCCAGCAGCCAACCGGGACAGGGGAATTTTCGGGGCTACACCTTC.

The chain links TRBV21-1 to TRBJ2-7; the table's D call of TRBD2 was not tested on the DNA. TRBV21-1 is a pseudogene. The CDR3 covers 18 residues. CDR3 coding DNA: TGTGCCAGCAGTCACCCGGGGGTGACAGTCCCCCACTCCTACGAGCAGTACGTC. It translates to CASSHPGVTVPHSYEQYV.

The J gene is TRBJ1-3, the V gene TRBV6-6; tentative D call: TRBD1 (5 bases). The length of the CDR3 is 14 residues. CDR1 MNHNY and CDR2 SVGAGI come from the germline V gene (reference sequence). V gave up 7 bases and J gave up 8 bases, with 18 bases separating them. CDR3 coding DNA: TGTGCCAGCATTCCACTCCTCGGGGGGGACACCATATATTTT. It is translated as CASIPLLGGDTIYF.

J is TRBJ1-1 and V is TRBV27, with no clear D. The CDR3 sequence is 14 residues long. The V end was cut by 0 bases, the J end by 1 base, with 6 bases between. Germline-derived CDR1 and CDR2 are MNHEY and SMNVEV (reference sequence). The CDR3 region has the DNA TGTGCCAGCAGTTTATCCTCGGGGAACACTGAAGCTTTCTTT. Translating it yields CASSLSSGNTEAFF.

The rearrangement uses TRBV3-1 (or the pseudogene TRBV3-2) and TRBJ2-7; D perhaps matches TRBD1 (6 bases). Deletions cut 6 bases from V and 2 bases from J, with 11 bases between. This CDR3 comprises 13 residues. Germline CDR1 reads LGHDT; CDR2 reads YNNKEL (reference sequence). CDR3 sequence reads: CASRPDSTYEQYF. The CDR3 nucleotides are TGTGCCAGCAGGCCGGACAGTACCTACGAGCAGTACTTC.

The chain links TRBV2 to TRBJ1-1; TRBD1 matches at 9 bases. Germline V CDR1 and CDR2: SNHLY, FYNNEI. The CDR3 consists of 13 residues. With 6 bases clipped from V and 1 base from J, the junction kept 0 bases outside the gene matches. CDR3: CASRQGANTEAFF. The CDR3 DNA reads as TGTGCCAGCAGACAGGGGGCGAACACTGAAGCTTTCTTT.

The CDR3 DNA sequence: TGTGCCAGCAGCTTGCAGGGGAATCAGCCCCAGCATTTT. Residues: CASSLQGNQPQHF. The genes are TRBV5-8 and TRBJ1-5; D is possibly TRBD1 (6 bases). The CDR3 spans 13 residues. Deletions cut 1 base from V and 4 bases from J, with 6 bases between. Germline V lookup: CDR1 SGHTS, CDR2 YDEGEE.

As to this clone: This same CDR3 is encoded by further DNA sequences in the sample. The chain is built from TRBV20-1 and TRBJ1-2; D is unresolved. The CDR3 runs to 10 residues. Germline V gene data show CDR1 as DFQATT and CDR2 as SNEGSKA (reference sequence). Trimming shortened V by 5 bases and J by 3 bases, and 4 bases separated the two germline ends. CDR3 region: CSAPYYGYTF. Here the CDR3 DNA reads TGCAGTGCTCCCTACTATGGCTACACCTTC.

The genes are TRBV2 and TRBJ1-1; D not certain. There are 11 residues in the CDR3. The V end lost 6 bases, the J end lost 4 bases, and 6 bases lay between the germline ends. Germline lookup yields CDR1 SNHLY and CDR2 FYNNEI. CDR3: CASSPFTEAFF. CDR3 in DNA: TGTGCCAGCAGCCCTTTCACTGAAGCTTTCTTT.